These T cell receptor beta chains were read from a single sample in a study of cytomegalovirus exposure and HLA in healthy donors. Clones were sequenced by immunoSEQ multiplex PCR, and TCRdb holds only the in-frame ones, with some missing. This sample has roughly 140,000 clones, with around a tenth found just once. Sequencing was carried out using PBMCs. These TCRs come from a male donor in good health and CMV-seronegative. CDR3s include the opening cysteine and the closing phenylalanine or tryptophan. Fields, in order: CDR3 protein, CDR3 DNA, clone size, J gene, V gene, D gene. A D gene is named only where the DNA matches it firmly. Not every row has a clone size; where given, it reads once, few, many or a size class.

CASSSLAGWNTGELFF TGTGCCAGCAGCTCTTTAGCGGGGTGGAACACCGGGGAGCTGTTTTTT few TRBJ2-2 TRBV5-4 TRBD2
CASSPRVGEAFF TGTGCCAGCAGCCCCCGGGTGGGTGAAGCTTTCTTT - TRBJ1-1 TRBV7-2 -
CASSFSRGGVPYQETQYF TGTGCCAGCAGCTTCTCGCGCGGGGGGGTTCCGTACCAAGAGACCCAGTACTTC few TRBJ2-5 TRBV13 TRBD2
CASSLAEGAKNIQYF TGTGCCAGCAGTCTAGCGGAAGGGGCCAAAAACATTCAGTACTTC many TRBJ2-4 TRBV21-1 -
CATSRGGQGFVKPQHF TGTGCCACCAGCAGAGGCGGACAGGGATTTGTGAAGCCCCAGCATTTT - TRBJ1-5 TRBV15 TRBD1
CASSLGGGAYNEQFF TGTGCCAGCAGCTTGGGCGGGGGGGCCTACAATGAGCAGTTCTTC - TRBJ2-1 TRBV5-4 TRBD2
CASSPVGNRGGYTF TGTGCCAGTAGCCCCGTGGGGAACCGGGGTGGCTACACCTTC - TRBJ1-2 TRBV19 -
CASSLPKGEKLFF TGTGCCAGCAGCTTACCTAAGGGGGAAAAACTGTTTTTT - TRBJ1-4 TRBV5-4 -
CASSVEGGGDTDTQYF TGTGCCAGCAGCGTAGAAGGCGGGGGGGACACAGATACGCAGTATTTT - TRBJ2-3 TRBV9 TRBD2
CASSLVTTNYEQYF TGTGCCAGCAGCTTAGTAACCACTAACTACGAGCAGTACTTC - TRBJ2-7 TRBV11-1 -
CASSPRAGGPFEQFF TGTGCCAGCAGCCCGCGAGCGGGGGGGCCATTTGAGCAGTTCTTC - TRBJ2-1 TRBV7-9 TRBD2
CASSQNPGSEQYF TGCGCCAGCAGCCAGAATCCCGGGAGCGAGCAGTACTTC few TRBJ2-7 TRBV5-1 -
CASSQDRSSGTDTQYF TGCGCCAGCAGCCAAGATCGGTCTAGCGGCACAGATACGCAGTATTTT - TRBJ2-3 TRBV4-3 -
CASSLGAGTGGRYEQYF TGTGCCAGCAGTTTAGGTGCCGGGACAGGGGGCAGGTACGAGCAGTACTTC - TRBJ2-7 TRBV27 TRBD1
CASSPWTGQKETQYF TGTGCCAGCAGCCCCTGGACAGGCCAAAAGGAGACCCAGTACTTC - TRBJ2-5 TRBV7-9 TRBD1
CASSPGLAEYNEQFF TGTGCCAGCAGCCCTGGACTAGCGGAGTACAATGAGCAGTTCTTC few TRBJ2-1 TRBV5-4 TRBD2
CASSLAPTEPLHF TGCGCCAGCAGCTTGGCCCCCACGGAGCCCCTCCACTTT - TRBJ1-6 TRBV5-1 -
CASSLAGGNYEQYF TGTGCCAGCAGCTTGGCAGGGGGGAACTACGAGCAGTACTTC few TRBJ2-7 TRBV11-1 -
CASSEYENDQPQHF TGTGCCAGCAGTGAATATGAGAATGATCAGCCCCAGCATTTT - TRBJ1-5 TRBV25-1 -
CASSEQGTRNYGYTF TGTGCCAGCAGTGAACAGGGCACCCGTAACTATGGCTACACCTTC - TRBJ1-2 TRBV6-1 -
CASSQVGGSGSYNEQFF TGCGCCAGCAGCCAAGTCGGGGGGAGTGGATCCTACAATGAGCAGTTCTTC few TRBJ2-1 TRBV4-3 TRBD2
CAWSVLPSQETQYF TGTGCCTGGAGTGTACTCCCTTCCCAAGAGACCCAGTACTTC - TRBJ2-5 TRBV30 -
CASSFRGAGVSWFF TGTGCCAGCAGCTTCCGGGGAGCGGGAGTATCTTGGTTCTTC - TRBJ2-1 TRBV7-8 TRBD2
CASLGGDQPQHF TGTGCCAGCCTCGGGGGGGATCAGCCCCAGCATTTT few TRBJ1-5 TRBV28 -
CASSLSQNQPQHF TGTGCCAGCAGCTTAAGTCAGAATCAGCCCCAGCATTTT few TRBJ1-5 TRBV7-9 -
CASSFQQGADTEAFF TGTGCCAGCAGCTTCCAACAGGGGGCTGACACTGAAGCTTTCTTT few TRBJ1-1 TRBV7-2 TRBD1
CASSQAGDLSYEQSF TGCGCCAGCAGCCAAGCGGGGGATCTCTCCTACGAGCAGTCCTTC - TRBJ2-7 TRBV4-3 -
CASSANSYEQYF TGTGCCAGCAGTGCAAATTCCTACGAGCAGTACTTC - TRBJ2-7 TRBV2 -
CASSLPQTVSNQPQHF TGTGCCAGCAGCTTGCCCCAGACAGTAAGCAATCAGCCCCAGCATTTT - TRBJ1-5 TRBV28 -
CASRKTGSSYNEQFF TGTGCCAGCAGGAAAACAGGGAGCTCCTACAATGAGCAGTTCTTC - TRBJ2-1 TRBV6-5 -
CASSPDRGRVQYF TGTGCCAGCAGCCCCGACAGGGGGCGCGTGCAGTACTTC - TRBJ2-7 TRBV6-5 TRBD1
CSVVWTLNTEAFF TGCAGCGTTGTTTGGACATTGAACACTGAAGCTTTCTTT few TRBJ1-1 TRBV29-1 -
CATSAGGNQETQYF TGTGCCACCTCAGCGGGAGGGAACCAAGAGACCCAGTACTTC few TRBJ2-5 TRBV19 TRBD2
CASSQRDRGRTDTQYF TGCGCCAGCAGCCAAAGGGACAGGGGCCGCACAGATACGCAGTATTTT few TRBJ2-3 TRBV4-3 TRBD1
CAITGTSGYNEQFF TGTGCCATTACCGGGACTAGCGGCTACAATGAGCAGTTCTTC few TRBJ2-1 TRBV28 TRBD2
CASSLERGSSGNTIYF TGTGCCAGCAGCTTAGAGCGGGGGAGCTCTGGAAACACCATATATTTT - TRBJ1-3 TRBV7-9 -
CASSSTGGSDTQYF TGCGCCAGCAGTTCGACAGGGGGGTCGGATACGCAGTATTTT few TRBJ2-3 TRBV5-1 TRBD1
CASSAALRGASLEQYF TGTGCCAGTAGTGCCGCCCTCCGGGGGGCCAGTCTCGAGCAGTACTTC - TRBJ2-7 TRBV19 -
CATSRDLSGRNTDTQYF TGTGCCACCAGCAGAGATCTCAGCGGGCGGAACACAGATACGCAGTATTTT - TRBJ2-3 TRBV15 -
CASSGSGEDYGYTF TGTGCCAGCAGCGGATCAGGGGAAGACTATGGCTACACCTTC - TRBJ1-2 TRBV5-4 -
CASSVGTANTDTQYF TGTGCCAGCAGCGTAGGGACAGCCAACACAGATACGCAGTATTTT - TRBJ2-3 TRBV9 -
CASSLDRAGDTQYF TGTGCCAGCAGCTTAGACAGGGCCGGGGATACGCAGTATTTT - TRBJ2-3 TRBV7-2 -
CASSAKYRGVYEQYF TGTGCCAGCAGCGCAAAATACAGGGGGGTCTACGAGCAGTACTTC few TRBJ2-7 TRBV7-9 TRBD1
CASSYSSGSLGAIYF TGTGCCAGCAGTTACTCATCCGGCAGCCTAGGAGCCATATATTTT - TRBJ1-3 TRBV6-5 -
CASSSHPTSGAETQYF TGTGCCAGCAGCTCCCACCCGACTAGCGGGGCCGAGACCCAGTACTTC - TRBJ2-5 TRBV4-2 TRBD2
CASSTNPRGGMKSTEAFF TGTGCCAGCAGTACGAACCCAAGAGGGGGCATGAAGAGCACTGAAGCTTTCTTT - TRBJ1-1 TRBV5-4 TRBD1
CASSIQGATGELFF TGTGCCAGCAGCATCCAGGGGGCGACCGGGGAGCTGTTTTTT few TRBJ2-2 TRBV7-9 TRBD1
CAIGDLLLLGQFF TGTGCCATCGGCGATCTTCTACTTCTAGGGCAGTTCTTC - TRBJ2-1 TRBV10-3 -
CASIMVAGNAEAFF TGTGCCAGTATCATGGTGGCGGGGAACGCTGAAGCTTTCTTT - TRBJ1-1 TRBV19 -
CASSLAGGGRGGTEQFF TGTGCCAGCAGCTTAGCTGGGGGGGGTCGAGGAGGCACTGAGCAGTTCTTC - TRBJ2-1 TRBV7-2 TRBD2
CASSLIQGSSEAFF TGCGCCAGCAGCCTGATACAGGGGAGTAGCGAAGCTTTCTTT - TRBJ1-1 TRBV4-3 TRBD1
CASSPPQGGWGTEAFF TGTGCCAGCTCACCACCCCAGGGAGGTTGGGGCACTGAAGCTTTCTTT few TRBJ1-1 TRBV18 -
CASSLRQGSYEQYF TGTGCCAGCAGTCTTCGACAGGGCTCCTACGAGCAGTACTTC few TRBJ2-7 TRBV2 TRBD1
CSVGQGADEQFF TGCAGCGTCGGACAGGGGGCTGATGAGCAGTTCTTC few TRBJ2-1 TRBV29-1 TRBD1
CASSPRTTRGEQYF TGTGCCAGCAGTCCCAGGACTACCCGGGGCGAGCAGTACTTC - TRBJ2-7 TRBV28 -
CASSITGTGYNEQFF TGCGCCAGCAGCATAACCGGGACAGGGTACAATGAGCAGTTCTTC few TRBJ2-1 TRBV5-1 TRBD1
CASSQFRGGNEKLFF TGCGCCAGCAGCCAATTCCGGGGGGGGAATGAAAAACTGTTTTTT few TRBJ1-4 TRBV4-1 -
CASSIQEVLKTEAFF TGTGCCAGTAGTATTCAGGAGGTTCTGAAGACTGAAGCTTTCTTT - TRBJ1-1 TRBV19 -
CASSIFAAGANVLTF TGTGCCAGTAGTATCTTCGCGGCTGGGGCCAACGTCCTGACTTTC few TRBJ2-6 TRBV19 -